Below are 8 T cell receptor beta chains sequenced from a single sample in a study of blood T cell repertoires in COVID-19. Sequencing was performed with immunoSEQ multiplex PCR; in TCRdb, only in-frame clones are kept and a portion is missing. The sample lists 250,000 to 300,000 clones, approximately 85% occurring once. Sample: PBMCs or T cells enriched from blood (not recorded which). The source of these receptors is a woman between 50 and 59 years old who had recovered from COVID-19.

The rearrangement joins TRBV27 to TRBJ2-1, with 12 bases matching TRBD1. Germline CDR1 reads MNHEY; CDR2 reads SMNVEV (reference sequence). The CDR3 is 19 residues long. The junction had 16 bases not matched to a gene; V was cut back by 4 bases and J by 6 bases. CDR3 sequence (DNA): TGTGCCAGCAGTTCTGGGACAGGGGGCGCGGGTAGAAGCGGCAATGAGCAGTTCTTC. It codes for CASSSGTGGAGRSGNEQFF.

The chain couples TRBV25-1 to TRBJ2-1; D possibly corresponds to TRBD2 (5 bases). V was shortened by 1 base and J by 3 bases, with 13 bases between the two germline ends. Per germline, CDR1 MGHDK and CDR2 SYGVNS. CDR3 length: 16 residues. CDR3 residues: CASSESGRGLYNEQFF. CDR3 nucleotides: TGTGCCAGCAGTGAATCCGGACGGGGTCTCTACAATGAGCAGTTCTTC.

The chain carries TRBV18 and TRBJ2-7; TRBD2 is a possible D gene (6 bases). From germline, CDR1 is KGHSH and CDR2 LQKENI. V gave up 4 bases and J gave up 0 bases, with 16 bases separating them. The length of the CDR3 is 16 residues. In DNA form, the CDR3 reads TGTGCCAGCTCACAGGTGGGGCGGGGCCTCTCCTACGAGCAGTACTTC. This translates into CASSQVGRGLSYEQYF.

This clone has a single count. V gene TRBV18 combines with J gene TRBJ2-3; 16 bases match TRBD2. The junction had 6 bases not matched to a gene; V was cut back by 8 bases and J by 4 bases. From germline, CDR1 is KGHSH and CDR2 LQKENI. The length of the CDR3 is 16 residues. The CDR3 is CASGPGLAGGPDTQYF. In nucleotides, the CDR3 is TGTGCCAGCGGGCCGGGACTAGCGGGAGGGCCAGATACGCAGTATTTT.

The V gene is TRBV4-2, the J gene TRBJ1-2; 12 nucleotides match TRBD1. With V trimmed by 3 bases and J by 7 bases, 9 bases remained unmatched. The germline gives CDR1 LGHNA, CDR2 YNFKEQ. This CDR3 is 16 amino acids long. The chain's CDR3 is CASSQTPGQGAVGYTF. CDR3 bases: TGTGCCAGCAGCCAGACCCCGGGACAGGGGGCTGTTGGCTACACCTTC.

This clone occurred once. This rearrangement joins TRBV6-2 or TRBV6-3 to TRBJ1-5; 7 bases map to TRBD1. V lost 2 bases and J lost 4; bases outside the gene matches: 5. The CDR3 is 15 amino acids. Per germline, CDR1 MNHEY and CDR2 SVGEGT. The CDR3 nucleotides are TGTGCCAGCAGTTACGCGGGACAGTGGAATCAGCCCCAGCATTTT. This translates into CASSYAGQWNQPQHF.

In this sample, this clone turned up once. The chain links TRBV28 to TRBJ1-2; D perhaps matches TRBD1 (5 bases). Germline lookup yields CDR1 MDHEN and CDR2 SYDVKM. This CDR3 spans 15 amino acids. The ends were cut back, 5 bases at V and 4 bases at J, with 17 bases in the middle. The CDR3 spells CASSTPGKTPYGYTF. In DNA, the CDR3 is TGTGCCAGCAGTACACCAGGGAAGACCCCCTATGGCTACACCTTC.

This clone was observed a single time. This chain links TRBV19 with TRBJ1-5; perhaps TRBD1 as D (5 bases). The CDR3 totals 14 residues. V lost 0 bases to trimming and J lost 8 bases, with 11 bases between them. Looked up from germline, CDR1 is LNHDA and CDR2 is SQIVND (reference sequence). CDR3 nucleotides: TGTGCCAGTAGTATAGATTCCGCCAGGGAGCCCCAGCATTTT. Translated, it gives CASSIDSAREPQHF.